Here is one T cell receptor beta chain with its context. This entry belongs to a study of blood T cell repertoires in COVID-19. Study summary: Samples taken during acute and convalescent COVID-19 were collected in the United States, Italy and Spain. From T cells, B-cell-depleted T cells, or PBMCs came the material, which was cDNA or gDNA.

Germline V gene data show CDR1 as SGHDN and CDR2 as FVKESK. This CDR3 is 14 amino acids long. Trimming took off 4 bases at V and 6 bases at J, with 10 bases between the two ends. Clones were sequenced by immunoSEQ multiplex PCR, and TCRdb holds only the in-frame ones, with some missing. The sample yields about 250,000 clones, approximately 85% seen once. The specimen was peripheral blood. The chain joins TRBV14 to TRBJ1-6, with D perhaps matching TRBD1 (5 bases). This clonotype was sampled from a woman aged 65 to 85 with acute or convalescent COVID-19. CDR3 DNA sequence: TGTGCCAGCAGCCGCGGGGGTGGTAATTCACCCCTCCACTTT. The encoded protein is CASSRGGGNSPLHF.